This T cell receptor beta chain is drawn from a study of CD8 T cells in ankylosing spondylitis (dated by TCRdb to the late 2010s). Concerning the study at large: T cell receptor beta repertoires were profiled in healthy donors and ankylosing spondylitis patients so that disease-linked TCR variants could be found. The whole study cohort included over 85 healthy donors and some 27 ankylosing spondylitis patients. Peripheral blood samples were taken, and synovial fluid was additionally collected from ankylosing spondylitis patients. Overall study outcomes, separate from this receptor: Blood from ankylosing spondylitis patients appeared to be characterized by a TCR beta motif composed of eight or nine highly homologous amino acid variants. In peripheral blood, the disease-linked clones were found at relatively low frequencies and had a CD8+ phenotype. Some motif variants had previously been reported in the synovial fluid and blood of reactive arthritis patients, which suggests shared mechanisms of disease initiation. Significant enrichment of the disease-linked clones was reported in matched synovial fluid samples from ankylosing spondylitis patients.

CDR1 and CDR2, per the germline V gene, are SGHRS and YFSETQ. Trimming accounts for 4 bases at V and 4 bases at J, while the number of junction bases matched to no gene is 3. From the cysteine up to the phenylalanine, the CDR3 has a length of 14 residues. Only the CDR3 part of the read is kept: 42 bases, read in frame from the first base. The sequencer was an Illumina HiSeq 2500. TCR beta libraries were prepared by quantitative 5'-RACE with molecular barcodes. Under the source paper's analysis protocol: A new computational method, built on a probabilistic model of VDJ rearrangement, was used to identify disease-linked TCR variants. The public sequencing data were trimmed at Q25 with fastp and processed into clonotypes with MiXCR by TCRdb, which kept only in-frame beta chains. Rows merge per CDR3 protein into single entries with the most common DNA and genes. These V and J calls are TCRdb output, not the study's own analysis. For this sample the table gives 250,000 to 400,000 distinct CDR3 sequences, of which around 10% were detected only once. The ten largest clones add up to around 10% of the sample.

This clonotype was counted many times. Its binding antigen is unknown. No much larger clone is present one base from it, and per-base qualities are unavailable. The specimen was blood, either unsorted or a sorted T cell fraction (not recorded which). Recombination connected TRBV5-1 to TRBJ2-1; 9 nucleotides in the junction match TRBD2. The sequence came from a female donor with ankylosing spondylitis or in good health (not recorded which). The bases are TGCGCCAGCAGCCAGACTAGCGGTTACAATGAGCAGTTCTTC. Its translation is CASSQTSGYNEQFF.